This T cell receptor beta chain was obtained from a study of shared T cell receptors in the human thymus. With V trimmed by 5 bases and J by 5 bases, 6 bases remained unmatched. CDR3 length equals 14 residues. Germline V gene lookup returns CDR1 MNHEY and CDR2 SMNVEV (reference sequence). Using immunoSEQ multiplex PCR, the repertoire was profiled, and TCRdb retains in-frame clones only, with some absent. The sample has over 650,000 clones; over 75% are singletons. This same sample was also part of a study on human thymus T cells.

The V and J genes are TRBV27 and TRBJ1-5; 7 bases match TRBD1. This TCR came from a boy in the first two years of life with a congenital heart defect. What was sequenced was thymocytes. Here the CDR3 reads CASSLDRADQPQHF. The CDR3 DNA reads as TGTGCCAGCAGTCTAGACAGGGCGGATCAGCCCCAGCATTTT.